This T cell receptor beta chain was captured in a study of Graves' ophthalmopathy and Graves' hyperthyroidism. Study-wide findings and caveats: Sensitivity of 55% to 71% and specificity of approximately 72% were achieved by the model that predicted ophthalmopathy progression. Most expanded thyroid clonotypes above 0.001 frequency also appeared in blood.

CDR1 is SNHLY, CDR2 FYNNEI, per germline. The V end was cut by 2 bases, the J end by 6 bases, with 11 bases between. This CDR3 is 14 amino acids long. The TCR beta CDR3 regions underwent amplification from RNA transcripts. HTBI-primed first-round RT-PCR preceded second-round multiplex PCR. TCRdb re-called the multiplex PCR reads through MiXCR, storing one row per CDR3 protein. The profile shows hundreds of thousands of distinct CDR3 sequences, about 24% of them singletons. This clonotype was seen ten or more times. Antigen specificity is unknown. This sequence joins TRBV2 and TRBJ2-1; D uncertain. The sequence derives from a woman aged 18-29 years with stable Graves' hyperthyroidism. Some clones in this sample may be carry-over from other donors' samples. The sequencing sample was made of peripheral blood. The CDR3 loop is CASSELSVTNEQFF. CDR3 DNA: TGTGCCAGCAGTGAATTGTCGGTCACCAATGAGCAGTTCTTC. The variable domain in full, completed from reference TRBV2 and TRBJ2-1, reads EPEVTQTPSHQVTQMGQEVILRCVPISNHLYFYWYRQILGQKVEFLVSFYNNEISEKSEIFDDQFSVERPDGSNFTLKIRSTKLEDSAMYFCASSELSVTNEQFFGPGTRLTVL.